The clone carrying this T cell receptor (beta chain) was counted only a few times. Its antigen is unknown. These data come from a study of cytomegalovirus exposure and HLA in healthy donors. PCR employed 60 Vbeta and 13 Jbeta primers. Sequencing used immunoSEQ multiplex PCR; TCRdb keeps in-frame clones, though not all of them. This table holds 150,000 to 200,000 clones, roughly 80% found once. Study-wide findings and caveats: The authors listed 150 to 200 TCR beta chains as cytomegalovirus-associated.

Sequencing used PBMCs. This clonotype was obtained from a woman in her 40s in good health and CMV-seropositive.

CDR3 protein: CASKYGPAGTEAFF. CDR3 coding DNA: TGTGCCAGTAAATACGGCCCAGCGGGCACTGAAGCTTTCTTT. This chain joins TRBV19 and TRBJ1-1; D unresolved. Germline values: CDR1 LNHDA, CDR2 SQIVND (reference sequence). CDR3 length equals 14 residues. Trimming took 7 bases from V and 4 from J, leaving 16 bases between them.